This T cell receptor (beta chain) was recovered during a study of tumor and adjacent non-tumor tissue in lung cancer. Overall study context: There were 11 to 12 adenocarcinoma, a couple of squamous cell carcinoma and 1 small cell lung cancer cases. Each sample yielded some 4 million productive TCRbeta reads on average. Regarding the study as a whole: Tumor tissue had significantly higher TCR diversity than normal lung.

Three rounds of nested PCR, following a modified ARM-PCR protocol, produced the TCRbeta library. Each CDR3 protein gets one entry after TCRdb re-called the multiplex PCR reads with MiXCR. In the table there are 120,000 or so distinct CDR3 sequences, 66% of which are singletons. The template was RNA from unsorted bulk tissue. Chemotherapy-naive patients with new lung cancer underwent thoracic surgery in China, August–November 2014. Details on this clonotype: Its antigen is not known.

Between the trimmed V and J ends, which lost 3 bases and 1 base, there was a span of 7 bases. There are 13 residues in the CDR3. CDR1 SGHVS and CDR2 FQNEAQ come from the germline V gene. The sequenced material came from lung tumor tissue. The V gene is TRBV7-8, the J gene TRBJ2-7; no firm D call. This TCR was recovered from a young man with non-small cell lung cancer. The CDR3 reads CASSFRSSYEQYF. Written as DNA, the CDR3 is TGTGCCAGCAGCTTTCGTTCGTCCTACGAGCAGTACTTC.